These 26 T cell receptor beta chains came from one sample sequenced in a study of T-cell memory formation after mild COVID-19. Via MiXCR, TCRdb re-called the 5' RACE reads, giving one row per CDR3 protein. The sample gives about 400,000 distinct CDR3 sequences, around a quarter of which show up once; about 12% is in the top ten. Specimen: PBMCs or a T cell subset sorted from them (not recorded which). The receptors were sampled from an adult woman who had mild COVID-19 (a few samples of this study predate the infection). Cell type and time point are not known.

V and J are TRBV20-1 and TRBJ2-7; 10 bases are a match to TRBD2. The CDR3 consists of 13 residues. With V trimmed by 3 bases and J by 6 bases, 5 bases remained unmatched. Germline CDR1 and CDR2: DFQATT and SNEGSKA (reference sequence). As DNA, the CDR3 is TGCAGTGCTAGTAAACTAGCGGGGCGCGAGCAGTACTTC. Translation: CSASKLAGREQYF.

This clonotype was observed a handful of times. This chain links TRBV7-9 with TRBJ2-2, with D perhaps TRBD2 (6 bases). This CDR3 spans 16 amino acids. Trimming shortened V by 3 bases and J by 2 bases, and 13 bases separated the two germline ends. The germline CDR1 and CDR2 sequences are SEHNR and FQNEAQ (reference sequence). The CDR3 nucleotides are TGTGCCAGCAGCTTCGAAATGGGGGGAAACACCGGGGAGCTGTTTTTT. This gives the protein CASSFEMGGNTGELFF.

The J gene is TRBJ2-3, the V gene TRBV30; 7 bases line up with TRBD2. The CDR3 consists of 14 residues. V was pared by 5 bases and J by 3 bases, with 8 bases of the junction left unmatched. CDR1 is GTSNPN and CDR2 is SVGIG in the germline V gene (reference sequence). The DNA for the CDR3 is TGTGCCTGGGGGCTGGCCGGGAGGACAGATACGCAGTATTTT. Translation: CAWGLAGRTDTQYF.

The CDR3 is CASSSEGVSYEQYF. DNA of the CDR3: TGTGCCAGCAGTTCAGAGGGAGTCTCCTACGAGCAGTACTTC. The J gene is TRBJ2-7, the V gene TRBV6-6, with a weak D call TRBD2 (5 bases). Trimming stripped 4 bases from V and 0 bases from J, with 10 bases between. CDR3 length: 14 residues. Germline values: CDR1 MNHNY, CDR2 SVGAGI (reference sequence).

The J gene is TRBJ1-1, the V gene TRBV20-1; TRBD1 agrees at 8 bases. Germline CDR1 and CDR2: DFQATT and SNEGSKA (reference sequence). V shed 6 bases and J 0 bases; nucleotides not matched to a gene: 12. This CDR3 comprises 16 residues. The CDR3 here is CSAQQGEQQMNTEAFF. The DNA of the CDR3 is TGCAGTGCGCAACAGGGGGAGCAACAAATGAACACTGAAGCTTTCTTT.

The chain links TRBV7-3 to TRBJ1-4; TRBD1 matches at 8 bases. Germline-derived CDR1 and CDR2 are SGHTA and FQGTGA. CDR3 length equals 19 residues. The V segment lost 6 bases and the J segment 0 bases; nucleotides outside the gene matches: 15. Written as DNA, the CDR3 is TGTGCCAGCAGACAACCACCCCAGGGGGCCCCTGCAACTAATGAAAAACTGTTTTTT. Residues: CASRQPPQGAPATNEKLFF. The whole variable domain, filled in from reference TRBV7-3 and TRBJ1-4, reads GAGVSQTPSNKVTEKGKYVELRCDPISGHTALYWYRQSLGQGPEFLIYFQGTGAADDSGLPNDRFFAVRPEGSVSTLKIQRTERGDSAVYLCASRQPPQGAPATNEKLFFGSGTQLSVL.

The chain is built from TRBV3-1 and TRBJ2-7, with D hard to call. There are 14 residues in the CDR3. V gave up 4 bases and J gave up 6 bases, with 16 bases separating them. CDR1 is LGHDT, CDR2 YNNKEL, per germline (reference sequence). The CDR3 is CASSLRTARSEQYF. The DNA of the CDR3 is TGTGCCAGCAGCCTTCGGACCGCTCGGAGCGAGCAGTACTTC.

This chain uses TRBV10-2 with TRBJ1-5; TRBD1 agrees at 7 bases. The trim removed 6 bases at V and 4 bases at J, leaving 21 bases unmatched. Germline assignment: CDR1 WSHSY and CDR2 SAAADI. The CDR3 is 19 residues long. This CDR3 reads CASREQGIGFGRKNQPQHF. CDR3 sequence (DNA): TGCGCCAGCAGGGAACAGGGGATCGGATTTGGCCGAAAAAATCAGCCCCAGCATTTT.

J is TRBJ1-1 and V is TRBV5-1; a possible D gene is TRBD1 (5 bases). From germline, CDR1 is SGHRS and CDR2 YFSETQ. Trimming cost V 4 bases and J 3 bases, with 16 bases left between them. The CDR3 has 15 amino acids. CDR3 bases: TGCGCCAGCAGCCTGGAAGGGGTGTGGTACACTGAAGCTTTCTTT. Protein product: CASSLEGVWYTEAFF.

This clonotype was picked up many times. The V and J genes are TRBV6-5 and TRBJ1-4; D might be TRBD1 (5 bases). CDR1 and CDR2 (germline): MNHEY, SVGAGI. Trimming left V 6 bases short and J 7 bases short, with 12 bases between. The CDR3 has 13 residues. The CDR3 region has the DNA TGTGCCAGCAGCCCAGGGTTTGGTGAAAAACTGTTTTTT. Residues: CASSPGFGEKLFF.

This clonotype was picked up a small number of times. The V gene is TRBV10-3, the J gene TRBJ1-2, with D tentatively TRBD1 (6 bases). Trimming pared 0 bases from V and 4 bases from J, leaving 9 bases between. The germline CDR1 and CDR2 sequences are ENHRY and SYGVKD. The CDR3 has 14 amino acids. The CDR3 sequence is CAISESTGSYGYTF. The CDR3 DNA is TGTGCCATCAGTGAGTCCACAGGGAGCTATGGCTACACCTTC.

The V call is TRBV12-3 or TRBV12-4, the J call TRBJ2-1, with 16 bases matching TRBD2. V gave up 6 bases and J gave up 14 bases; unmatched junction bases: 7. This CDR3 contains 14 residues. The CDR3, as DNA: TGTGCCAGCAGACCGGGACTAGCGGGAGGGCCTGAGTTCTTC. This translates into CASRPGLAGGPEFF.

This chain links TRBV24-1 with TRBJ1-2; D remains unclear. The germline gives CDR1 KGHDR, CDR2 SFDVKD. Trimming took 1 base from V and 5 from J, leaving 10 bases between them. This CDR3 has 14 residues. The CDR3, as DNA: TGTGCCACCAGTGATTTTGACGCCTCATATGGCTACACCTTC. Its translation is CATSDFDASYGYTF.

This chain joins TRBV9 and TRBJ2-1; the D gene could be TRBD1 or TRBD2 (5 bases each). Germline CDR1 and CDR2: SGDLS and YYNGEE. Trimming cost V 0 bases and J 9 bases, with 13 bases left between them. The CDR3 runs to 14 residues. CDR3 sequence (DNA): TGTGCCAGCAGCGTAGGAGGGGACGGTGGTGAGCAGTTCTTC. Protein sequence: CASSVGGDGGEQFF.

This clonotype was detected a few times. The chain employs TRBV5-1 and TRBJ1-5; no firm D call. V lost 2 bases and J lost 1, with 10 bases in between. The germline V gene encodes CDR1 SGHRS and CDR2 YFSETQ. The CDR3 sequence is 15 residues long. The CDR3: CASSFEGLSNQPQHF. The CDR3 nucleotides read TGCGCCAGCAGCTTCGAGGGTTTGAGCAATCAGCCCCAGCATTTT.

This clonotype has more than one count but fewer than ten. The chain employs TRBV7-7 and TRBJ2-7; a weak D match, TRBD2 (7 bases). With 5 bases removed from V and 5 bases from J, the gap between germline ends came to 13 bases. The CDR3 length is 13 residues. In germline, CDR1 is SSHAT, CDR2 FNYEAQ (reference sequence). CDR3 residues: CASSRGARDEQYF. CDR3 DNA sequence: TGTGCCAGCAGCCGGGGGGCACGGGACGAGCAGTACTTC.

This clonotype was found a few times. The V call is TRBV27, the J call TRBJ1-2; a possible D gene is TRBD1 (5 bases). Trimming cost V 6 bases and J 6 bases, with 14 bases left between them. The CDR3 covers 13 residues. Germline V gives CDR1 MNHEY, CDR2 SMNVEV (reference sequence). The DNA for the CDR3 is TGTGCCAGCAGGCCAACACAGGAGAATGGCTACACCTTC. Amino acids: CASRPTQENGYTF.

The DNA of the CDR3 is TGTGCCAGCAGCCAAGCAACGGGGGGGACTGAGCAGTTCTTC. Protein product: CASSQATGGTEQFF. The chain has TRBV3-1 and TRBJ2-1; TRBD2 matches at 8 bases. The CDR3 covers 14 residues. CDR1 LGHDT and CDR2 YNNKEL come from the germline V gene (reference sequence). V trimming: 1 base; J trimming: 9 bases; junction bases outside the gene matches: 5.

The chain links TRBV27 to TRBJ2-3, with 12 bases fitting TRBD2. The germline gives CDR1 MNHEY, CDR2 SMNVEV (reference sequence). V lost 4 bases, J lost 8 bases, and 7 bases stayed unmatched. The CDR3 runs to 15 residues. CDR3 nucleotide sequence: TGTGCCAGCAGTTCGGGCGGACTAGCGGGACCTACGCAGTATTTT. This encodes CASSSGGLAGPTQYF.

This clonotype showed up just a few times. V usage is TRBV3-1 and J usage is TRBJ2-1, with TRBD2 matching over 13 bases. Trimming at V came to 10 bases and at J to 7 bases, leaving 7 bases not matched to a gene. The CDR3 spans 14 residues. From germline, CDR1 is LGHDT and CDR2 YNNKEL (reference sequence). Here the CDR3 reads CATRLAGGGNEQFF. The CDR3 region has the DNA TGTGCCACACGACTAGCGGGAGGAGGGAATGAGCAGTTCTTC.

The chain links TRBV7-9 to TRBJ2-1; tentatively, D is TRBD2 (6 bases). This CDR3 has 16 amino acids. The germline V and J ends were trimmed by 5 bases and 1 base, with 15 bases remaining between them. Germline CDR1 SEHNR, CDR2 FQNEAQ (reference sequence). The CDR3 coding sequence is TGTGCCAGCAGCACCTCCCGGGGGAGGTCCTACAATGAGCAGTTCTTC. Translating it yields CASSTSRGRSYNEQFF.

This clonotype was seen many times. The J gene is TRBJ2-3, the V gene TRBV7-2; TRBD2 matches at 9 bases. CDR1 is SGHTA and CDR2 is FQGNSA in the germline V gene. Trimming took 1 base from V and 1 from J; bases not matched to a gene: 9. The CDR3 is 18 residues long. CDR3 sequence (DNA): TGTGCCAGCAGCTTAGACCTAGCGGGGATGGGGGGCACAGATACGCAGTATTTT. The encoded protein is CASSLDLAGMGGTDTQYF.

This clonotype was detected many times. The chain joins TRBV2 to TRBJ2-1, with 12 bases aligning to TRBD2. Trimming cost V 7 bases and J 5 bases; bases outside gene matches: 9. CDR3 size: 16 residues. Germline values: CDR1 SNHLY, CDR2 FYNNEI. In nucleotides, the CDR3 is TGTGCCAGCAACGAGGGACTAGCGGGTCTAAACAATGAGCAGTTCTTC. Residues: CASNEGLAGLNNEQFF.

The chain joins TRBV29-1 to TRBJ2-3, with 8 bases aligning to TRBD2. Germline assignment: CDR1 SQVTM and CDR2 ANQGSEA. The CDR3 is made up of 16 amino acids. J lost 0 bases, V lost 1 base, and 6 bases had no gene match. The CDR3, as DNA: TGCAGCGTTGAAGCGGCGGCTAGCGGGAGCACAGATACGCAGTATTTT. It translates to CSVEAAASGSTDTQYF.

This clonotype was detected only a few times. The rearrangement uses TRBV7-9 and TRBJ1-1; TRBD1 is a possible D gene (6 bases). Per germline, CDR1 SEHNR and CDR2 FQNEAQ (reference sequence). Trimming shortened V by 2 bases and J by 8 bases, and 12 bases separated the two germline ends. There are 13 residues in the CDR3. CDR3 loop: CASSLQGRLEAFF. The CDR3 coding sequence is TGTGCCAGCAGCTTACAGGGGAGGTTGGAAGCTTTCTTT.

The CDR3 region is CAWTLAGNGGYTF. CDR3 coding DNA: TGTGCCTGGACTCTCGCGGGGAACGGTGGCTACACCTTC. This chain uses TRBV30 with TRBJ1-2; D is undetermined. This CDR3 region has 13 residues. CDR1 GTSNPN and CDR2 SVGIG come from the germline V gene (reference sequence). V was shortened by 4 bases and J by 7 bases, with 16 bases between the two germline ends.